These 16 T cell receptor beta chains were all obtained from the same sample, sequenced in a study of T cells after yellow fever vaccination. MiXCR, run by TCRdb on the 5' RACE reads, gives a single entry per CDR3 protein. The repertoire holds roughly 260,000 distinct CDR3 sequences, with under 15% as singletons. Sequencing used CD4+ T cells sorted from PBMCs, obtained 45 days after the yellow fever booster vaccination. The receptors originated from a man in his thirties or forties who received the YFV17D yellow fever vaccine.

In its sample, this clonotype was seen a few times. The rearrangement links TRBV10-3 to TRBJ2-4; perhaps TRBD2 as D (6 bases). Germline V gene data show CDR1 as ENHRY and CDR2 as SYGVKD. V was pared by 2 bases and J by 0 bases, with 14 bases between. CDR3 length: 17 residues. CDR3 amino acids: CAISERSGDLAKNIQYF. In DNA form, the CDR3 reads TGTGCCATCAGTGAGAGATCGGGAGATCTAGCCAAAAACATTCAGTACTTC.

The chain uses TRBV5-1 and TRBJ1-6, with 7 nucleotides matching TRBD1. CDR3 length: 15 amino acids. The V and J ends lost 0 bases and 5 bases, in that order; junction bases with no gene match: 2. CDR1 SGHRS and CDR2 YFSETQ come from the germline V gene. CDR3 protein: CASSLGGTDNSPLHF. For the CDR3, the DNA is TGCGCCAGCAGCTTGGGTGGGACAGATAATTCACCCCTCCACTTT.

This clonotype was recorded a few times. This chain uses TRBV18 with TRBJ2-3; D is undetermined. The CDR3 totals 13 residues. Deletions cut 4 bases from V and 3 bases from J, with 8 bases between. CDR1 and CDR2 (germline): KGHSH, LQKENI. This chain's CDR3 is CASSRGRTDTQYF. DNA for the CDR3: TGTGCCAGCTCACGCGGACGGACAGATACGCAGTATTTT. Supplemented by reference TRBV18 and TRBJ2-3, the full variable domain reads NAGVMQNPRHLVRRRGQEARLRCSPMKGHSHVYWYRQLPEEGLKFMVYLQKENIIDESGMPKERFSAEFPKEGPSILRIQQVVRGDSAAYFCASSRGRTDTQYFGPGTRLTVL.

This clonotype was counted only a few times. The chain combines TRBV7-8 with TRBJ2-1; 11 bases align to TRBD2. This CDR3 is built from 16 residues. Germline V lookup: CDR1 SGHVS, CDR2 FQNEAQ. V was pared by 0 bases and J by 8 bases, with 6 bases of the junction left unmatched. The CDR3 region is CASSLATSGISHEQFF. CDR3 nucleotides: TGTGCCAGCAGCTTAGCGACTAGCGGGATCTCCCATGAGCAGTTCTTC.

This clonotype has a handful of counts. The rearrangement links TRBV29-1 to TRBJ2-5; D gene uncertain. The CDR3 has 11 amino acids. The germline V and J ends were trimmed by 4 bases and 3 bases, with 6 bases remaining between them. The V gene's germline CDR1 is SQVTM and CDR2 ANQGSEA. CDR3 bases: TGCAGCGTTGTACCCAAAGAGACCCAGTACTTC. Translated: CSVVPKETQYF.

The rearrangement links TRBV5-1 to TRBJ2-1; 9 bases line up with TRBD1. Germline CDR1 SGHRS, CDR2 YFSETQ. Trimming cost V 4 bases and J 3 bases; bases outside gene matches: 5. The CDR3 consists of 15 residues. The CDR3 is CASSQGQGYYNEQFF. The CDR3 nucleotides read TGCGCCAGCAGCCAAGGACAGGGGTACTACAATGAGCAGTTCTTC.

This chain uses TRBV3-1 with TRBJ2-1; D perhaps matches TRBD1 (6 bases). V shed 4 bases and J shed 10 bases, with 17 bases lying between them. The CDR3 consists of 14 residues. Germline V gene data show CDR1 as LGHDT and CDR2 as YNNKEL (reference sequence). The CDR3 here is CASSLRPGAWEQFF. CDR3 DNA sequence: TGTGCCAGCAGCCTTCGTCCAGGGGCGTGGGAGCAGTTCTTC.

The chain links TRBV7-2 to TRBJ2-6; D not certain. The CDR3 loop spans 15 amino acids. Per the germline V gene, CDR1 is SGHTA and CDR2 is FQGNSA. Trimming shortened V by 3 bases and J by 2 bases, and 8 bases separated the two germline ends. CDR3 residues: CASSFSRTGANVLTF. DNA for the CDR3: TGTGCCAGCAGCTTTAGCAGGACTGGGGCCAACGTCCTGACTTTC.

In this sample, this clonotype turned up a few times. The chain has TRBV20-1 and TRBJ1-2, with 11 bases fitting TRBD1. Looked up from germline, CDR1 is DFQATT and CDR2 is SNEGSKA (reference sequence). The CDR3 spans 14 residues. V lost 5 bases, J lost 3 bases, and 5 bases stayed unmatched. CDR3 sequence reads: CSASAGQGDYGYTF. The CDR3 nucleotides read TGCAGTGCTTCTGCGGGACAGGGGGACTATGGCTACACCTTC.

The genes are TRBV7-3 and TRBJ2-1; a possible D gene is TRBD2 (5 bases). The length of the CDR3 is 14 residues. Germline V gives CDR1 SGHTA, CDR2 FQGTGA. V was pared by 3 bases and J by 7 bases, with 13 bases between. The CDR3 is CASSFRGLGNEQFF. The CDR3 coding sequence is TGTGCCAGCAGCTTCCGGGGTTTGGGGAATGAGCAGTTCTTC. Complete variable domain (other parts from reference TRBV7-3 and TRBJ2-1): GAGVSQTPSNKVTEKGKYVELRCDPISGHTALYWYRQSLGQGPEFLIYFQGTGAADDSGLPNDRFFAVRPEGSVSTLKIQRTERGDSAVYLCASSFRGLGNEQFFGPGTRLTVL.

This sequence joins TRBV7-2 and TRBJ2-2; perhaps TRBD2 as D (5 bases). Germline-derived CDR1 and CDR2 are SGHTA and FQGNSA. The CDR3 sequence is 13 residues long. V was clipped by 0 bases and J by 7 bases, with 6 bases between them. CDR3 loop: CASSLARGGELFF. The CDR3 region has the DNA TGTGCCAGCAGCTTAGCCCGGGGCGGGGAGCTGTTTTTT.

This clonotype has only a few counts. This chain links TRBV7-9 with TRBJ2-5; D is undetermined. The germline V and J ends were trimmed by 2 bases and 5 bases, with 9 bases remaining between them. This CDR3 region has 13 residues. Germline lookup yields CDR1 SEHNR and CDR2 FQNEAQ (reference sequence). The CDR3 here is CASSLYGPETQYF. CDR3 coding DNA: TGTGCCAGCAGCTTATACGGGCCCGAGACCCAGTACTTC.

Regarding this clonotype: Being one base from a much bigger clone, this may be a read error. The CDR3 coding sequence is TGTGCCAGCAGCGCGCTAGGTGGGGGGCAGTTCTTC. Residues: CASSALGGGQFF. V gene TRBV9 combines with J gene TRBJ2-1, with D perhaps being TRBD1 or TRBD2 (5 bases each). Per the germline V gene, CDR1 is SGDLS and CDR2 is YYNGEE. The CDR3 covers 12 residues. Trimming removed 3 bases from V and 12 bases from J, with 13 bases in between.

The J gene is TRBJ2-7, the V gene TRBV7-6, with D tentatively TRBD1 (6 bases). The CDR3 covers 16 residues. CDR1 SGHVS and CDR2 FNYEAQ come from the germline V gene. The V end was cut by 4 bases, the J end by 2 bases, with 18 bases between. The CDR3 here is CASSSKAGALTYEQYF. As DNA, the CDR3 is TGTGCCAGCAGCTCGAAGGCAGGGGCCCTAACCTACGAGCAGTACTTC.

This clonotype was observed a handful of times. This chain connects TRBV7-2 to TRBJ2-3; tentatively, D is TRBD1 or TRBD2 (5 bases each). V was pared by 0 bases and J by 4 bases, with 14 bases between. The CDR3 is made up of 16 amino acids. Germline values: CDR1 SGHTA, CDR2 FQGNSA. CDR3 sequence reads: CASSLAQPRGADTQYF. In DNA, the CDR3 is TGTGCCAGCAGCTTAGCGCAACCTCGGGGCGCAGATACGCAGTATTTT.

This rearrangement joins TRBV12-3 or TRBV12-4 to TRBJ2-3; TRBD2 agrees at 11 bases. The V gene end was trimmed by 6 bases and the J gene end by 5 bases; junction bases not matched to a gene: 7. The length of the CDR3 is 15 residues. CDR3 region: CASSKTGTSGDTQYF. CDR3 in DNA: TGTGCCAGCAGCAAAACCGGGACTAGCGGAGATACGCAGTATTTT.